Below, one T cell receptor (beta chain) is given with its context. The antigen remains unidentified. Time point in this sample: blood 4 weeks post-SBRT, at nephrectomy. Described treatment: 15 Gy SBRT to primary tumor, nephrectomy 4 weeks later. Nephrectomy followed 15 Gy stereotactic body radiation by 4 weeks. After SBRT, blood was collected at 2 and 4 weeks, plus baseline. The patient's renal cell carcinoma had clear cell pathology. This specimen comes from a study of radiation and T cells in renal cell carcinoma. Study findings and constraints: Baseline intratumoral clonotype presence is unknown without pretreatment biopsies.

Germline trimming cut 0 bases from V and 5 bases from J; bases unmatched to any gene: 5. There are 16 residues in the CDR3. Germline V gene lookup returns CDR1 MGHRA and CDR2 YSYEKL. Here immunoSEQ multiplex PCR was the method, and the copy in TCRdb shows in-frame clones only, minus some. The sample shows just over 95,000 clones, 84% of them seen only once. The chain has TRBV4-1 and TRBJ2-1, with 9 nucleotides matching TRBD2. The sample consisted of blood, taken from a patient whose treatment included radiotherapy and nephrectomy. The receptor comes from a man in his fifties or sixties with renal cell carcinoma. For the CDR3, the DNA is TGCGCCAGCAGCCAAGATAGCAGCGGGAGGCACAATGAGCAGTTCTTC. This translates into CASSQDSSGRHNEQFF.